The 22 T cell receptor beta chains in this list originate from one sample, sequenced in a study of CD8+ T cells in alopecia areata. Reverse transcribed after extraction, RNA yielded cDNA as the sequencing template. Produced via immunoSEQ multiplex PCR; TCRdb's table is partial and in-frame only. The sample comprises more than 200,000 clones, under 70% of which are singletons, and approximately 1.2% rests with the top ten. This specimen was CD4+ T cells sorted from blood, taken at week 0. These receptors came from a human donor with alopecia areata.

In its sample, this clone was seen a few times. This chain joins TRBV6-5 and TRBJ2-5, with a possible D match to TRBD1 (6 bases). CDR1 is MNHEY and CDR2 is SVGAGI in the germline V gene. The CDR3 totals 14 residues. Between the trimmed V and J ends, which lost 7 bases and 2 bases, there was a span of 14 bases. Here the CDR3 DNA reads TGTGCCAGCACGGACAGACTAACACAAGAGACCCAGTACTTC. Translating gives CASTDRLTQETQYF.

This chain connects TRBV9 to TRBJ2-1; no firm D call. V was clipped by 4 bases and J by 5 bases, with 22 bases between them. Germline V gene data show CDR1 as SGDLS and CDR2 as YYNGEE. This CDR3 contains 17 residues. CDR3 residues: CASSLAAGQVGNNEQFF. The CDR3, as DNA: TGTGCCAGCAGCTTAGCAGCAGGCCAGGTCGGCAACAATGAGCAGTTCTTC. The variable domain in full, with the rest retrieved from reference TRBV9 and TRBJ2-1, is DSGVTQTPKHLITATGQRVTLRCSPRSGDLSVYWYQQSLDQGLQFLIQYYNGEERAKGNILERFSAQQFPDLHSELNLSSLELGDSALYFCASSLAAGQVGNNEQFFGPGTRLTVL.

This chain links TRBV30 with TRBJ1-6; D is possibly TRBD1 (5 bases). V gave up 2 bases and J gave up 6 bases, with 11 bases separating them. This CDR3 has 14 residues. CDR1 and CDR2 from the germline V gene are GTSNPN and SVGIG (reference sequence). The chain's CDR3 is CAWSTGRGNSPLHF. Here the CDR3 DNA reads TGTGCCTGGAGTACGGGACGGGGTAATTCACCCCTCCACTTT.

The CDR3 sequence is CASSQSNRWGTNEQFF. The CDR3 coding sequence is TGTGCCAGCAGCCAATCCAATCGGTGGGGGACTAATGAGCAGTTCTTC. The gene calls are TRBV7-6 and TRBJ2-1; a possible D gene is TRBD2 (6 bases). The CDR3 sequence is 16 residues long. The V gene lost 5 bases and the J gene lost 7 bases, with 21 bases spanning the gap. Per the germline V gene, CDR1 is SGHVS and CDR2 is FNYEAQ.

This clone has more than one count but fewer than ten. V usage is TRBV6-6 and J usage is TRBJ1-3; D call uncertain. V gave up 5 bases and J gave up 0 bases, with 8 bases separating them. The length of the CDR3 is 14 residues. CDR1 and CDR2 from the germline V gene are MNHNY and SVGAGI (reference sequence). The chain's CDR3 is CASSRRDSGNTIYF. Here the CDR3 DNA reads TGTGCCAGCAGTCGAAGAGACTCTGGAAACACCATATATTTT.

The genes are TRBV7-3 and TRBJ2-5; D might be TRBD1 (7 bases). The better agreement between TRBJ2-7 and the DNA end casts doubt on the J call. Per the germline V gene, CDR1 is SGHTA and CDR2 is FQGTGA. The CDR3 runs 13 residues. The CDR3 region has the DNA TGTGCCAGCAGCTCACACCAGGGGGGCGAGCAGTACTTC. Amino acid sequence: CASSSHQGGEQYF.

The chain is built from TRBV30 and TRBJ2-1, with D uncertain. This CDR3 spans 13 amino acids. The germline CDR1 and CDR2 sequences are GTSNPN and SVGIG (reference sequence). Here the CDR3 DNA reads TGTGCTCTTGGCGACCCAAACCGGGTTGAGCAGTTCTTC. As protein: CALGDPNRVEQFF.

This chain joins TRBV5-1 and TRBJ2-3; D is unclear. V was shortened by 3 bases and J by 2 bases, with 13 bases between the two germline ends. Germline CDR1 is SGHRS and CDR2 is YFSETQ. The length of the CDR3 is 15 residues. The CDR3 reads CASSSGLVATDTQYF. DNA for the CDR3: TGCGCCAGCAGCTCCGGGCTGGTTGCCACAGATACGCAGTATTTT.

This chain connects TRBV2 to TRBJ1-2, with no clear D. Germline-derived CDR1 and CDR2 are SNHLY and FYNNEI. Between the trimmed V and J ends, which lost 6 bases and 8 bases, there was a span of 16 bases. This CDR3 contains 13 residues. The CDR3 DNA sequence: TGTGCCAGCAGCGCTACTAGGCCCTCGGGCTACACCTTC. Translated: CASSATRPSGYTF.

This sequence joins TRBV5-1 and TRBJ1-1, with D tentatively TRBD1 (5 bases). V lost 2 bases and J 0 bases, leaving 8 bases between the germline ends. Germline CDR1 reads SGHRS; CDR2 reads YFSETQ. The CDR3 loop spans 14 amino acids. In nucleotides, the CDR3 is TGCGCCAGCAGCTTTCAGGGTATGAACACTGAAGCTTTCTTT. The encoded protein is CASSFQGMNTEAFF.

This sequence joins TRBV29-1 and TRBJ1-5, with D maybe TRBD1 (5 bases). Germline CDR1 is SQVTM and CDR2 is ANQGSEA. Trimming shortened V by 6 bases and J by 0 bases, and 12 bases separated the two germline ends. The CDR3 sequence is 14 residues long. CDR3 bases: TGCAGCGTCGCGACAGAGAATAGCAATCAGCCCCAGCATTTT. Protein: CSVATENSNQPQHF.

The V gene is TRBV29-1, the J gene TRBJ1-1, with D perhaps TRBD1 (5 bases). CDR1 is SQVTM and CDR2 is ANQGSEA in the germline V gene. Between the trimmed V and J ends, which lost 6 bases and 1 base, there was a span of 15 bases. This CDR3 contains 14 residues. CDR3 DNA sequence: TGCAGCGTCGTCCCAGGGTTCGGGAACACTGAAGCTTTCTTT. It yields the protein CSVVPGFGNTEAFF.

The rearrangement joins TRBV2 to TRBJ2-1; D gene ambiguous. This CDR3 comprises 13 residues. V lost 3 bases and J lost 9, with 12 bases in between. Germline V CDR1 and CDR2: SNHLY, FYNNEI. CDR3 sequence reads: CASSDFETGEQFF. CDR3 nucleotides: TGTGCCAGCAGTGATTTCGAAACGGGTGAGCAGTTCTTC.

The chain has TRBV13 and TRBJ1-1, with 10 bases fitting TRBD1. Germline V gives CDR1 PRHDT, CDR2 FYEKMQ (reference sequence). This CDR3 has 15 amino acids. The trim removed 0 bases at V and 5 bases at J, leaving 3 bases unmatched. CDR3 loop: CASSLGLGQGTEAFF. CDR3 DNA: TGTGCCAGCAGCTTAGGCCTGGGACAGGGGACTGAAGCTTTCTTT.

This sequence joins TRBV29-1 and TRBJ2-7, with TRBD2 matching over 9 bases. The CDR3 spans 13 residues. V was clipped by 4 bases and J by 7 bases; unmatched bases: 8. Germline V gives CDR1 SQVTM, CDR2 ANQGSEA. The CDR3 spells CSVGTSVDGEQYF. CDR3 coding DNA: TGCAGCGTTGGGACTAGCGTCGACGGTGAGCAGTACTTC.

The V and J genes are TRBV4-3 and TRBJ2-7, with D possibly matching TRBD2 (6 bases). Germline lookup yields CDR1 LGHNA and CDR2 YSLEER. The CDR3 spans 17 residues. Trimming took 1 base from V and 3 from J, leaving 19 bases between them. CDR3 sequence reads: CASSQAPSPVDYYEQYF. As DNA, the CDR3 is TGCGCCAGCAGCCAAGCTCCGTCCCCGGTGGACTACTACGAGCAGTACTTC.

This clone was recorded once. The chain employs TRBV29-1 and TRBJ2-5, with D possibly matching TRBD1 (6 bases). V was clipped by 1 base and J by 5 bases, with 11 bases between them. The CDR3 has 13 amino acids. Germline CDR1 reads SQVTM; CDR2 reads ANQGSEA. The CDR3 sequence: CSVEVGAGETQYF. The CDR3 region has the DNA TGCAGCGTTGAAGTGGGGGCCGGCGAGACCCAGTACTTC.

The chain recombines TRBV19 with TRBJ2-7; 10 bases agree with TRBD1. Germline values: CDR1 LNHDA, CDR2 SQIVND (reference sequence). The CDR3 loop spans 15 amino acids. Trimming at V came to 8 bases and at J to 3 bases, leaving 10 bases not matched to a gene. In DNA form, the CDR3 reads TGTGCCAGTTGTCAGACGGGACAGGGGAACTACGAGCAGTACTTC. Encoded protein: CASCQTGQGNYEQYF.

The chain has TRBV5-1 and TRBJ1-2; D is possibly TRBD1 (6 bases). CDR1 is SGHRS and CDR2 is YFSETQ in the germline V gene. The CDR3 covers 13 residues. V was cut by 0 bases and J by 6 bases, with 9 bases left in between. DNA for the CDR3: TGCGCCAGCAGCTTGGAGGGACACGATGGCTACACCTTC. Translating gives CASSLEGHDGYTF.

This chain connects TRBV30 to TRBJ2-1, with TRBD2 matching 12 bases. The CDR3 extends over 13 amino acids. The germline V gene encodes CDR1 GTSNPN and CDR2 SVGIG (reference sequence). The J segment lost 7 bases and the V segment lost 7 bases, leaving 5 bases of the junction unmatched. DNA for the CDR3: TGTGCCTTACTAGCGGGGGGCTTGAATGAGCAGTTCTTC. Amino acids: CALLAGGLNEQFF.

V and J are TRBV7-9 and TRBJ2-5; no clear D gene. This CDR3 has 12 amino acids. V dropped 5 bases and J dropped 7 bases, with 11 bases sitting between them. The germline V gene has CDR1 SEHNR and CDR2 FQNEAQ (reference sequence). The CDR3 is CASSTGVGTQYF. CDR3 bases: TGTGCCAGCAGCACCGGTGTGGGGACCCAGTACTTC.

This sequence joins TRBV19 and TRBJ2-5; no reliable D call. The CDR3 has 14 residues. V was clipped by 1 base and J by 1 base, with 7 bases between them. Germline CDR1 is LNHDA and CDR2 is SQIVND (reference sequence). The CDR3: CASSIARSQETQYF. CDR3 nucleotides: TGTGCCAGTAGTATAGCGCGCTCCCAAGAGACCCAGTACTTC.